The clone carrying this TCR beta chain was counted between two and nine times. Antigen: not known. The data were taken from a study of human T cells and chemical hapten exposure. Individual cDNA molecules in this library carried unique molecular identifiers. TCRdb fed the RACE reads into MiXCR, producing one record per CDR3 protein. The sample lists roughly 38,000 distinct CDR3 sequences; around 7.6% were seen once. The time point was: pre-sensitization, week 0. Stated treatment: therapeutic diphenylcyclopropenone sensitization with weekly scalp DPC. The CDR3 has 15 residues. The V and J ends lost 3 bases and 6 bases, in that order; junction bases with no gene match: 11. Study-level results: With patch test score, the counts of PT1 expanded TCRs showed a positive correlation. Unchanged with DPC sensitization were TCRs above 1 in 1000 frequency. Expanded TCRs produced significantly more large CDR3 similarity clusters than controls did.

The sequences come from whole blood, collected in connection with sensitization to the hapten diphenylcyclopropenone (DPC). The source is a woman in her forties or fifties with alopecia areata. Some clones in this sample may be carry-over from other donors' samples. The rearrangement uses TRBV12-3 or TRBV12-4 and TRBJ2-7, with TRBD1 identical over 7 bases. CDR3 DNA sequence: TGTGCCAGCAGTTTCCCCACAGGGGCCCCAGCCGAGCAGTACTTC. Translation: CASSFPTGAPAEQYF.